This T cell receptor beta chain was captured in a study of beta chain features in type 1 diabetes. Study-level background: Patients shared similar age, gender and cell yields with healthy donors.

Based on CD45RO/CCR7/CD25/CD127/CD95/CD27, CD4+ regulatory, stem cell-like memory, naive and central memory cells were sorted. The whole isolated RNA underwent reverse transcription, so sequencing captured expressed TCRB transcripts. Assay used: immunoSEQ multiplex PCR; TCRdb lists only in-frame clones, some missing. The data show 640,000 or so clones, around an eighth seen once. Findings of the study overall: Sampled from patients, naive, central memory and Treg TCRB repertoires appeared more similar than those sampled from healthy donors. VDJ junctions from type 1 diabetes patients carried fewer insertions and larger deletions. Moderate but significant shortening of TCRB CDR3s was recorded in all four CD4+ subsets from Type 1 diabetes patients.

This clone turned up a few times. Its antigen remains unknown. The clonotype comes from a man between 18 and 29 years old with type 1 diabetes. Sequenced input: naive CD4+ T cells from blood.

The CDR3 is CASSQDLADTQYF. The CDR3 nucleotides are TGTGCCAGCAGCCAAGATCTTGCAGATACGCAGTATTTT. This chain links TRBV4-2 with TRBJ2-3; D ambiguous. From germline, CDR1 is LGHNA and CDR2 YNFKEQ. The ends were cut back, 0 bases at V and 4 bases at J, with 5 bases in the middle. The CDR3 is made up of 13 amino acids.